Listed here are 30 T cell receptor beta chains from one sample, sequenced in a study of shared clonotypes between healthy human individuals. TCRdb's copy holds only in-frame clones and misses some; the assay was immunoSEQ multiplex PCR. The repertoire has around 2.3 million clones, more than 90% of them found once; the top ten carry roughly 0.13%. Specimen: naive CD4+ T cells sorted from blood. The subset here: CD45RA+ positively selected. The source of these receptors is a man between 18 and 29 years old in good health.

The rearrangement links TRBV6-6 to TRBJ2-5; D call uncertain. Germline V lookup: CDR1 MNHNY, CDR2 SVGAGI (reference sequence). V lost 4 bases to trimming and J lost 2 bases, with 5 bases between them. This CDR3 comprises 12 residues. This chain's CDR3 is CASSFGQETQYF. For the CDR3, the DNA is TGTGCCAGCAGTTTCGGACAAGAGACCCAGTACTTC.

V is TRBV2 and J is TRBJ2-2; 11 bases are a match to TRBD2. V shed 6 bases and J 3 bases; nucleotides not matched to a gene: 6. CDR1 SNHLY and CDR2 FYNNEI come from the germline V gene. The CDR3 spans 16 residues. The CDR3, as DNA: TGTGCCAGCAGCCTGACTAGCGGGGCTTACACCGGGGAGCTGTTTTTT. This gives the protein CASSLTSGAYTGELFF.

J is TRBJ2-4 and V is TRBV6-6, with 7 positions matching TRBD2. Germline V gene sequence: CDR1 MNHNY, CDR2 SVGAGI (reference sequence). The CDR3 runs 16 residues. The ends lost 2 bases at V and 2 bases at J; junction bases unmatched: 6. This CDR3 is CASSYGRGLSKNIQYF. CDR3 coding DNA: TGTGCCAGCAGTTACGGGAGGGGATTATCCAAAAACATTCAGTACTTC.

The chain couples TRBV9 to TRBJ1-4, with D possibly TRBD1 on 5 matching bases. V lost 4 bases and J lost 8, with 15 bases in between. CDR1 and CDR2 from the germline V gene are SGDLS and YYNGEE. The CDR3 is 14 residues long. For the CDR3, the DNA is TGTGCCAGCAGCCCCCCCCGGGGCCCAGAAAAACTGTTTTTT. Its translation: CASSPPRGPEKLFF.

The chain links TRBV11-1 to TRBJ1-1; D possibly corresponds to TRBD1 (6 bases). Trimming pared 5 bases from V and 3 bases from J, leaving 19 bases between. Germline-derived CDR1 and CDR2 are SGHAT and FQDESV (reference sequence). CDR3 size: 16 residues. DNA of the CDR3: TGTGCCAGCAGCCCCACTGCTTTCTGGACAGACACTGAAGCTTTCTTT. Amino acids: CASSPTAFWTDTEAFF.

The CDR3 nucleotides read TGTGCCAGCAGTGAATCGGGAAGGGGGTCACCCCTCCACTTT. It yields the protein CASSESGRGSPLHF. The chain joins TRBV25-1 to TRBJ1-6; D is perhaps TRBD1 (6 bases). The CDR3 is 14 amino acids. V shed 1 base and J shed 10 bases, with 11 bases lying between them. The germline V gene has CDR1 MGHDK and CDR2 SYGVNS.

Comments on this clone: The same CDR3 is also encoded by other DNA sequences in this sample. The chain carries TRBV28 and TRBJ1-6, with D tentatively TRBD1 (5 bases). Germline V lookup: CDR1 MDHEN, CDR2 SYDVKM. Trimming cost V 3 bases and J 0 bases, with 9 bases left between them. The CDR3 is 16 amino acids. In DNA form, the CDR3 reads TGTGCCAGCAGTTTGCCAGGGAGCTCCTATAATTCACCCCTCCACTTT. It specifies CASSLPGSSYNSPLHF.

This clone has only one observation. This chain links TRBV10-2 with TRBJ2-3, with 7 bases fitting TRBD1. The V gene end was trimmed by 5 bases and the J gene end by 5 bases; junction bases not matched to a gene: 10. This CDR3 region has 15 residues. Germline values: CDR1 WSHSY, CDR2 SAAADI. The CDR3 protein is CASSPDRRSVDTQYF. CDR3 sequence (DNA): TGCGCCAGCAGTCCGGACAGGCGGTCGGTAGATACGCAGTATTTT.

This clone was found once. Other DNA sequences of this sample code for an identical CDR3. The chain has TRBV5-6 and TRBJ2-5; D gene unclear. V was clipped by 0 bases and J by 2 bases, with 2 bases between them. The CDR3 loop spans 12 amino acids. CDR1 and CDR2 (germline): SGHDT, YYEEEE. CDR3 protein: CASSLGQETQYF. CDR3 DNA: TGTGCCAGCAGCTTGGGTCAAGAGACCCAGTACTTC.

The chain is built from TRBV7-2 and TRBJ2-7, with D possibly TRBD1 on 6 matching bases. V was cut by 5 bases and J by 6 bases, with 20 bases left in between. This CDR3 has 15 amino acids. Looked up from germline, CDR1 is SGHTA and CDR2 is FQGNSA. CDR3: CASSVRTGKGGEQYF. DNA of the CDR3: TGTGCCAGCAGCGTCCGGACTGGAAAAGGGGGCGAGCAGTACTTC.

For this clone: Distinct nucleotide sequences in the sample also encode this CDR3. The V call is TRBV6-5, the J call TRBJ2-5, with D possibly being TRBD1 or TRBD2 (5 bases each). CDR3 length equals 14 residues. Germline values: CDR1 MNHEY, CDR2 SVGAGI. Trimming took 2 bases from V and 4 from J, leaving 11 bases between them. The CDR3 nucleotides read TGTGCCAGCAGTTACAGTCCAGGGAGAGAGACCCAGTACTTC. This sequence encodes CASSYSPGRETQYF.

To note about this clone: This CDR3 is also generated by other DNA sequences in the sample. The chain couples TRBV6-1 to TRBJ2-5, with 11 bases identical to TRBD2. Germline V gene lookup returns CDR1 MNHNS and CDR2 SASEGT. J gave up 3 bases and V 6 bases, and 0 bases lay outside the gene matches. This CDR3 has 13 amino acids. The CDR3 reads CASRGLAEETQYF. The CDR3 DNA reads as TGTGCCAGCAGGGGACTAGCGGAAGAGACCCAGTACTTC.

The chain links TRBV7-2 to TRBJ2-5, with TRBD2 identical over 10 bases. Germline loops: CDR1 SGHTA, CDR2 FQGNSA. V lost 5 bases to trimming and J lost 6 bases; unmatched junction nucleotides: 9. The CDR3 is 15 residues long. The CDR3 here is CASSPGTSGKKTQYF. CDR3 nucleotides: TGTGCCAGCAGCCCCGGAACTAGCGGGAAGAAGACCCAGTACTTC. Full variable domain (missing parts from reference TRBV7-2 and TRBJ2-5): GAGVSQSPSNKVTEKGKDVELRCDPISGHTALYWYRQSLGQGLEFLIYFQGNSAPDKSGLPSDRFSAERTGGSVSTLTIQRTQQEDSAVYLCASSPGTSGKKTQYFGPGTRLLVL.

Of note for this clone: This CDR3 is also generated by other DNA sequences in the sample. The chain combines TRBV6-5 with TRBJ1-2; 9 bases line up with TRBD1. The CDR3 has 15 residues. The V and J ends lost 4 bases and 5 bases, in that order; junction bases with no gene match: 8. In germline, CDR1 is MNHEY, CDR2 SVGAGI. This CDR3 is CASSSPGQGKYGYTF. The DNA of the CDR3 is TGTGCCAGCAGTTCCCCGGGACAGGGAAAATATGGCTACACCTTC.

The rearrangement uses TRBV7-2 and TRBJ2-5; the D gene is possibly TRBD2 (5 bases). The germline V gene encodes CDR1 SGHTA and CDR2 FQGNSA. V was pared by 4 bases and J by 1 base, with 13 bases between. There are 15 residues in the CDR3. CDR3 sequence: CASSYYTSGQETQYF. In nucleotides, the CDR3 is TGTGCCAGCAGCTACTACACGAGCGGCCAAGAGACCCAGTACTTC.

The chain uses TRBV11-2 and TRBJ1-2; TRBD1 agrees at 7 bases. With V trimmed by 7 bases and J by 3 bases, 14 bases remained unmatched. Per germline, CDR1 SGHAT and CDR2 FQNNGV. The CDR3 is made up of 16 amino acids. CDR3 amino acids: CASIPLGSGGYYGYTF. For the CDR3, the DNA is TGTGCCAGCATCCCACTGGGGTCAGGGGGATACTATGGCTACACCTTC.

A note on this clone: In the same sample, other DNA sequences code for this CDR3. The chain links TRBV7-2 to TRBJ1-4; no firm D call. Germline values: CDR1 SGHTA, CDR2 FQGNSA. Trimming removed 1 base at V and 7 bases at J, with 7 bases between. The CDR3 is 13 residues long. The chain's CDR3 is CASSLGTVEKLFF. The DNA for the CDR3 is TGTGCCAGCAGCTTAGGGACCGTTGAAAAACTGTTTTTT. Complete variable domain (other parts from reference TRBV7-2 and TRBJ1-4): GAGVSQSPSNKVTEKGKDVELRCDPISGHTALYWYRQSLGQGLEFLIYFQGNSAPDKSGLPSDRFSAERTGGSVSTLTIQRTQQEDSAVYLCASSLGTVEKLFFGSGTQLSVL.

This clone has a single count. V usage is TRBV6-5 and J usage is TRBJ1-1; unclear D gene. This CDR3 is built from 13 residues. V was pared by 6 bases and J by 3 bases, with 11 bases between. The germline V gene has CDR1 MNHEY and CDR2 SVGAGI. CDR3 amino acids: CASSRGRDTEAFF. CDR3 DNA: TGTGCCAGCAGCCGCGGGAGAGACACTGAAGCTTTCTTT.

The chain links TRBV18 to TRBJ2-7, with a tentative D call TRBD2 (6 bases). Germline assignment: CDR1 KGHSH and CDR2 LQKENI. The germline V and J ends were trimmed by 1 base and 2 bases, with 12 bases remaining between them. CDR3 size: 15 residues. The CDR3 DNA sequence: TGTGCCAGCTCACCACAGAGCTCGGGGGCCTACGAGCAGTACTTC. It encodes CASSPQSSGAYEQYF.

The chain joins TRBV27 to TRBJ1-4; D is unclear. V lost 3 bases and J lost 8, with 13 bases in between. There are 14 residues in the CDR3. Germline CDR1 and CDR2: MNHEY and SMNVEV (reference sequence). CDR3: CASSFSSVREKLFF. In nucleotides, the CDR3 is TGTGCCAGCAGTTTTTCGTCGGTGAGGGAAAAACTGTTTTTT.

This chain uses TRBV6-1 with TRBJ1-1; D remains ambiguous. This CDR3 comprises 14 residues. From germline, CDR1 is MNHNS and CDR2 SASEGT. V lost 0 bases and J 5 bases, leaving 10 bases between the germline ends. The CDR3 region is CASSEAWAATEAFF. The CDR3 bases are TGTGCCAGCAGTGAAGCCTGGGCAGCTACTGAAGCTTTCTTT.

The chain's CDR3 is CASSESRGTYNEQFF. The DNA for the CDR3 is TGTGCCAGCAGTGAATCGAGGGGCACCTACAATGAGCAGTTCTTC. The chain links TRBV25-1 to TRBJ2-1; possibly TRBD1 or TRBD2 for D (5 bases each). V was pared by 1 base and J by 2 bases, with 9 bases between. There are 15 residues in the CDR3. Germline V CDR1 and CDR2: MGHDK, SYGVNS. Complete variable domain (other parts from reference TRBV25-1 and TRBJ2-1): EADIYQTPRYLVIGTGKKITLECSQTMGHDKMYWYQQDPGMELHLIHYSYGVNSTEKGDLSSESTVSRIRTEHFPLTLESARPSHTSQYLCASSESRGTYNEQFFGPGTRLTVL.

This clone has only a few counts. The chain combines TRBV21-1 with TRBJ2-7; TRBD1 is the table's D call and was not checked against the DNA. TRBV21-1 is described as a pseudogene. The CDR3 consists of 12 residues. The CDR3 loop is CASSKVWQEQYF. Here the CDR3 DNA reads TGTGCCAGCAGCAAAGTATGGCAGGAGCAGTACTTC.

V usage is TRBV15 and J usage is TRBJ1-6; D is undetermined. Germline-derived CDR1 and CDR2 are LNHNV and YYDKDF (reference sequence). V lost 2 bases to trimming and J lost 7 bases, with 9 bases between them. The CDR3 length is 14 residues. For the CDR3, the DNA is TGTGCCACCAGCAGATCTCCCGTGAATTCACCCCTCCACTTT. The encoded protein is CATSRSPVNSPLHF.

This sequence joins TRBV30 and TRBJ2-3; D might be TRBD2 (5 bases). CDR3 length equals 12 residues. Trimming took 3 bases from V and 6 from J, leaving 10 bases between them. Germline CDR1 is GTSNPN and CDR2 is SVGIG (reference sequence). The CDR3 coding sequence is TGTGCCTGGAGCGGGAATCTGGATACGCAGTATTTT. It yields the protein CAWSGNLDTQYF.

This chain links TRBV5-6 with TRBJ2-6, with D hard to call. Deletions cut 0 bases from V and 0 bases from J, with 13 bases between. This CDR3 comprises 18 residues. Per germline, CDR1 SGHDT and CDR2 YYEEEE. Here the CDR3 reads CASSLGEGIHSGANVLTF. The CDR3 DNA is TGTGCCAGCAGCTTGGGAGAAGGAATACACTCTGGGGCCAACGTCCTGACTTTC.

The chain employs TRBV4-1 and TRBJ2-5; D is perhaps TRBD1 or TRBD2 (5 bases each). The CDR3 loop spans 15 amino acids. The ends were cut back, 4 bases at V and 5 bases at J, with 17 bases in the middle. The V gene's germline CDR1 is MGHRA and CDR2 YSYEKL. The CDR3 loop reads CASSPVGASRETQYF. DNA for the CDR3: TGCGCCAGCAGCCCAGTCGGGGCTAGCAGGGAGACCCAGTACTTC.

Written as DNA, the CDR3 is TGTGCCAGCAGTCCACGCAGGGTAATAGACACCGGGGAGCTGTTTTTT. It encodes CASSPRRVIDTGELFF. The gene calls are TRBV25-1 and TRBJ2-2; D is possibly TRBD1 (5 bases). V lost 5 bases and J 3 bases, leaving 16 bases between the germline ends. The germline gives CDR1 MGHDK, CDR2 SYGVNS. There are 16 residues in the CDR3.

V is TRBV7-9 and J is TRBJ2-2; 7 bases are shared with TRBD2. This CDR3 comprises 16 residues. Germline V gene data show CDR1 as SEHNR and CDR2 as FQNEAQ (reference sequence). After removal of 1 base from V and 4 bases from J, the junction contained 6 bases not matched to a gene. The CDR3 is CASSLGLAEPTGELFF. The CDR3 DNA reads TGTGCCAGCAGCTTAGGTCTAGCGGAACCCACCGGGGAGCTGTTTTTT.

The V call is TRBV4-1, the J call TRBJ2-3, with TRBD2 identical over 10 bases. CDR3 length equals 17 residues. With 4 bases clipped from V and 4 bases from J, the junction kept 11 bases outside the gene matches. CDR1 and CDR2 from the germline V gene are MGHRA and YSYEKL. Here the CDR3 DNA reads TGCGCCAGCAGCCCCGCGGGGTTAGCGGGGGGTCCAGATACGCAGTATTTT. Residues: CASSPAGLAGGPDTQYF.